These T cell receptor beta chains were read from a single sample in a study of radiation and T cells in renal cell carcinoma. Data came from immunoSEQ multiplex PCR; TCRdb stores just in-frame clones and leaves some out. The sample lists around 140,000 clones; around four fifths were seen once. The material sequenced was blood, taken from a patient whose treatment included radiotherapy and nephrectomy. These receptors all stem from a woman in her forties or fifties with renal cell carcinoma. Both conserved end residues are part of each CDR3. The D gene is left open where the match is weak. Not every row has a clone size; where given, it reads once, few, many or a size class.

d_gene: -; j_gene: TRBJ2-1; len: 14; abundance: -; v_gene: TRBV6-1; CDR3aa: CASSEEPEYNEQFF; CDR3nt: TGTGCCAGCAGTGAAGAGCCGGAGTACAATGAGCAGTTCTTC
d_gene: -; j_gene: TRBJ1-1; len: 15; abundance: -; v_gene: TRBV5-1; CDR3aa: CASSLVGVEGTEAFF; CDR3nt: TGCGCCAGCAGCTTGGTTGGGGTGGAGGGCACTGAAGCTTTCTTT
d_gene: -; j_gene: TRBJ1-3; len: 20; abundance: -; v_gene: TRBV18; CDR3aa: CASSPTSEGMILTSGNTIYF; CDR3nt: TGTGCCAGCTCACCAACCAGCGAAGGAATGATATTAACCTCTGGAAACACCATATATTTT
d_gene: TRBD2; j_gene: TRBJ2-1; len: 15; abundance: -; v_gene: TRBV7-2; CDR3aa: CASSIAGGTYNEQFF; CDR3nt: TGTGCCAGCAGCATAGCGGGGGGTACCTACAATGAGCAGTTCTTC
d_gene: -; j_gene: TRBJ2-7; len: 14; abundance: -; v_gene: TRBV9; CDR3aa: CASSVEEGEGEQYF; CDR3nt: TGTGCCAGCAGCGTAGAAGAGGGAGAGGGCGAGCAGTACTTC
d_gene: TRBD2; j_gene: TRBJ2-4; len: 14; abundance: -; v_gene: TRBV27; CDR3aa: CASSPAGGRNIQYF; CDR3nt: TGTGCCAGCAGTCCCGCGGGGGGGAGAAACATTCAGTACTTC
d_gene: TRBD2; j_gene: TRBJ2-5; len: 14; abundance: once; v_gene: TRBV9; CDR3aa: CASSVRTSGGTQYF; CDR3nt: TGTGCCAGCAGCGTAAGGACTAGCGGGGGGACCCAGTACTTC
d_gene: TRBD2; j_gene: TRBJ2-2; len: 14; abundance: -; v_gene: TRBV7-9; CDR3aa: CASSPSGNTGELFF; CDR3nt: TGTGCCAGCAGTCCTAGCGGGAACACCGGGGAGCTGTTTTTT
d_gene: TRBD1; j_gene: TRBJ1-5; len: 15; abundance: -; v_gene: TRBV28; CDR3aa: CASSSGQGNNQPQHF; CDR3nt: TGTGCCAGCAGCTCGGGACAGGGGAACAATCAGCCCCAGCATTTT
d_gene: -; j_gene: TRBJ1-3; len: 14; abundance: -; v_gene: TRBV9; CDR3aa: CASSVRTGGNTIYF; CDR3nt: TGTGCCAGCAGCGTACGTACCGGGGGGAACACCATATATTTT
d_gene: -; j_gene: TRBJ1-5; len: 14; abundance: -; v_gene: TRBV5-6; CDR3aa: CASSLWTVHQPQHF; CDR3nt: TGTGCCAGCAGCCTGTGGACAGTTCATCAGCCCCAGCATTTT
d_gene: -; j_gene: TRBJ2-3; len: 15; abundance: -; v_gene: TRBV6-6; CDR3aa: CASSRTGASTDTQYF; CDR3nt: TGTGCCAGCAGTCGAACAGGAGCTAGCACAGATACGCAGTATTTT
d_gene: -; j_gene: TRBJ2-5; len: 13; abundance: -; v_gene: TRBV19; CDR3aa: CASSMGRLETQYF; CDR3nt: TGTGCCAGTAGTATGGGCCGGTTAGAGACCCAGTACTTC
d_gene: -; j_gene: TRBJ1-2; len: 10; abundance: -; v_gene: TRBV30; CDR3aa: CAWSTNGYTF; CDR3nt: TGTGCCTGGAGTACAAATGGCTACACCTTC
d_gene: -; j_gene: TRBJ1-6; len: 15; abundance: -; v_gene: TRBV7-9; CDR3aa: CASSFDSTSGSPLHF; CDR3nt: TGTGCCAGCAGCTTTGACAGTACCAGCGGTTCACCCCTCCACTTT
d_gene: TRBD1; j_gene: TRBJ1-4; len: 16; abundance: -; v_gene: TRBV7-9; CDR3aa: CASSLGTGSTNEKLFF; CDR3nt: TGTGCCAGCAGCTTGGGGACAGGTTCAACTAATGAAAAACTGTTTTTT
d_gene: -; j_gene: TRBJ2-4; len: 12; abundance: few; v_gene: TRBV7-7; CDR3aa: CASSFVRTAQYF; CDR3nt: TGTGCCAGCAGCTTCGTTAGGACGGCGCAGTACTTC
d_gene: TRBD1; j_gene: TRBJ1-6; len: 13; abundance: -; v_gene: TRBV30; CDR3aa: CAWRRQGQSPLHF; CDR3nt: TGTGCCTGGAGGAGACAGGGTCAGTCACCCCTCCACTTT
d_gene: TRBD2; j_gene: TRBJ2-7; len: 17; abundance: -; v_gene: TRBV7-6; CDR3aa: CASSSYGLAGGSYEQYF; CDR3nt: TGTGCCAGCAGCTCGTATGGACTAGCGGGAGGGTCCTACGAGCAGTACTTC
d_gene: TRBD2; j_gene: TRBJ2-3; len: 15; abundance: -; v_gene: TRBV7-2; CDR3aa: CASSFSGGAGDTQYF; CDR3nt: TGTGCCAGCAGCTTTAGCGGGGGGGCCGGGGATACGCAGTATTTT
d_gene: -; j_gene: TRBJ2-7; len: 15; abundance: few; v_gene: TRBV21-1; CDR3aa: CASSLPPNPGFEQYF; CDR3nt: TGTGCCAGCAGCCTCCCCCCGAATCCGGGCTTCGAGCAGTACTTC
d_gene: -; j_gene: TRBJ2-2; len: 13; abundance: -; v_gene: TRBV11-2; CDR3aa: CASSLGGTGELFF; CDR3nt: TGTGCCAGCAGCCTGGGTGGGACCGGGGAGCTGTTTTTT
d_gene: -; j_gene: TRBJ1-5; len: 13; abundance: -; v_gene: TRBV18; CDR3aa: CASSPPGNGPQHF; CDR3nt: TGTGCCAGCTCACCACCCGGGAATGGGCCCCAGCATTTT
d_gene: -; j_gene: TRBJ2-7; len: 13; abundance: -; v_gene: TRBV4-3; CDR3aa: CASSQDRGYEQYF; CDR3nt: TGCGCCAGCAGCCAAGATCGGGGCTACGAGCAGTACTTC
d_gene: -; j_gene: TRBJ1-2; len: 12; abundance: many; v_gene: TRBV6-6; CDR3aa: CASSSAFYGYTF; CDR3nt: TGTGCCAGCAGTAGTGCCTTCTATGGCTACACCTTC
d_gene: -; j_gene: TRBJ2-1; len: 14; abundance: once; v_gene: TRBV5-4; CDR3aa: CASSLGLEVNEQFF; CDR3nt: TGTGCCAGCAGCTTGGGACTAGAGGTAAATGAGCAGTTCTTC
d_gene: -; j_gene: TRBJ2-1; len: 15; abundance: -; v_gene: TRBV7-8; CDR3aa: CASSLWRGSYNEQFF; CDR3nt: TGTGCCAGCAGCTTATGGCGGGGCTCCTACAATGAGCAGTTCTTC
d_gene: TRBD2; j_gene: TRBJ2-2; len: 13; abundance: -; v_gene: TRBV28; CDR3aa: CASIAGATGELFF; CDR3nt: TGTGCCAGCATAGCGGGAGCAACCGGGGAGCTGTTTTTT
d_gene: -; j_gene: TRBJ2-7; len: 12; abundance: -; v_gene: TRBV5-6; CDR3aa: CASSLGGYEQYF; CDR3nt: TGTGCCAGCAGCTTGGGTGGCTACGAGCAGTACTTC
d_gene: -; j_gene: TRBJ1-1; len: 13; abundance: few; v_gene: TRBV7-9; CDR3aa: CASSLANRLEAFF; CDR3nt: TGTGCCAGCAGCTTAGCGAACAGGCTTGAAGCTTTCTTT
d_gene: -; j_gene: TRBJ1-5; len: 14; abundance: -; v_gene: TRBV30; CDR3aa: CACPRDDINQPQHF; CDR3nt: TGTGCCTGCCCCCGGGATGATATCAATCAGCCCCAGCATTTT
d_gene: TRBD2; j_gene: TRBJ2-7; len: 13; abundance: -; v_gene: TRBV5-5; CDR3aa: CASCLGTSGEQYF; CDR3nt: TGTGCCAGCTGCTTAGGGACTAGCGGCGAGCAGTACTTC
d_gene: TRBD2; j_gene: TRBJ2-3; len: 17; abundance: -; v_gene: TRBV5-1; CDR3aa: CASSLARGLATKDTQYF; CDR3nt: TGCGCCAGCAGCTTGGCCAGGGGACTAGCCACAAAAGATACGCAGTATTTT
d_gene: -; j_gene: TRBJ1-4; len: 13; abundance: -; v_gene: TRBV6-5; CDR3aa: CASSGVINEKLFF; CDR3nt: TGTGCCAGCAGTGGCGTTATTAATGAAAAACTGTTTTTT
d_gene: -; j_gene: TRBJ1-1; len: 15; abundance: once; v_gene: TRBV11-2; CDR3aa: CASSSSRLVATEAFF; CDR3nt: TGTGCCAGCAGCTCTAGCCGGCTAGTGGCCACTGAAGCTTTCTTT
d_gene: TRBD1; j_gene: TRBJ1-2; len: 12; abundance: few; v_gene: TRBV5-1; CDR3aa: CASSIDREDYTF; CDR3nt: TGCGCCAGCAGCATCGACAGGGAAGACTACACCTTC
d_gene: -; j_gene: TRBJ1-2; len: 13; abundance: -; v_gene: TRBV10-3; CDR3aa: CAISLVGGDGYTF; CDR3nt: TGTGCCATCAGCCTTGTAGGGGGGGATGGCTACACCTTC
d_gene: TRBD1; j_gene: TRBJ1-1; len: 14; abundance: -; v_gene: TRBV7-9; CDR3aa: CAGRDRATDTEAFF; CDR3nt: TGTGCCGGCCGGGACAGGGCTACGGACACTGAAGCTTTCTTT
d_gene: -; j_gene: TRBJ2-7; len: 13; abundance: -; v_gene: TRBV28; CDR3aa: CASSSPPRYEQYF; CDR3nt: TGTGCCAGCAGTTCTCCCCCTCGCTACGAGCAGTACTTC
d_gene: -; j_gene: TRBJ1-4; len: 11; abundance: few; v_gene: TRBV20-1; CDR3aa: CSATVAEKLFF; CDR3nt: TGCAGTGCCACGGTGGCGGAAAAACTGTTTTTT
d_gene: -; j_gene: TRBJ1-2; len: 13; abundance: -; v_gene: TRBV30; CDR3aa: CAWSGGILYGYTF; CDR3nt: TGTGCCTGGAGTGGAGGGATCCTCTATGGCTACACCTTC